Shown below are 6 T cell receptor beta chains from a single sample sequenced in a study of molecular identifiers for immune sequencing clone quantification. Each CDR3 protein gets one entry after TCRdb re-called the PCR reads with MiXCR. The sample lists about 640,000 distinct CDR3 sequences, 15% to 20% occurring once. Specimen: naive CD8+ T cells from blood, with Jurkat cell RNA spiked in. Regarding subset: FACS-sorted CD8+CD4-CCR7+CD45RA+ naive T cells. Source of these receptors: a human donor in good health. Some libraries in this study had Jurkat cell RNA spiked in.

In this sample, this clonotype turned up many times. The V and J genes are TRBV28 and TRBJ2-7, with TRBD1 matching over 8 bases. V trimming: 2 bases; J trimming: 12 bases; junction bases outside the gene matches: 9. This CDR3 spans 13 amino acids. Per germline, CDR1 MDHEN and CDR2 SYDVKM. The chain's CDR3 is CASSLSQGAGRYF. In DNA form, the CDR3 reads TGTGCCAGCAGTTTAAGCCAGGGGGCTGGTCGGTACTTC.

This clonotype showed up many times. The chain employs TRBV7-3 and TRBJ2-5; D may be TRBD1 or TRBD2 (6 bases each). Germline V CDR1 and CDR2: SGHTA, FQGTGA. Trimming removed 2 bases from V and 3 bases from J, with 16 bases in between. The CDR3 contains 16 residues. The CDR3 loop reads CASSLGYNREEETQYF. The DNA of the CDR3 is TGTGCCAGCAGCTTAGGCTACAACAGGGAGGAAGAGACCCAGTACTTC.

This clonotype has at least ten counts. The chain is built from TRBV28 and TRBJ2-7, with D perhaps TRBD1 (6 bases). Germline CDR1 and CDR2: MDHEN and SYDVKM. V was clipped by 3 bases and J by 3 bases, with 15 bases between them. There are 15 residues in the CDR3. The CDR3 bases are TGTGCCAGCAGTTTCCGGGGACACCTTTACTACGAGCAGTACTTC. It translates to CASSFRGHLYYEQYF.

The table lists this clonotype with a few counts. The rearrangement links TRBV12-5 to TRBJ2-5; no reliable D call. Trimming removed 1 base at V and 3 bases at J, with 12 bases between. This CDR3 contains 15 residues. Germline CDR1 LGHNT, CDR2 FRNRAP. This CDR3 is CASGLGFPVEETQYF. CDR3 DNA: TGTGCTAGTGGTTTGGGGTTCCCAGTGGAAGAGACCCAGTACTTC.

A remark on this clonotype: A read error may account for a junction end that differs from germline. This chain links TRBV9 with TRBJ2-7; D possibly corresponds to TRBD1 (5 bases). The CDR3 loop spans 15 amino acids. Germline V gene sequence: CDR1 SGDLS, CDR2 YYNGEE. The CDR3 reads CASSVRGRGIDEQHF. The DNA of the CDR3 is TGTGCCAGCAGCGTAAGAGGTAGGGGTATAGACGAGCAGCACTTC.

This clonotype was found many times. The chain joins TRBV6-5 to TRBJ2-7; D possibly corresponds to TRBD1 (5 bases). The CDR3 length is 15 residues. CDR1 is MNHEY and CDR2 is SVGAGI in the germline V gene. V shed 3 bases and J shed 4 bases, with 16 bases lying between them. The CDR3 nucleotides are TGTGCCAGCAGTTATTCGGCAGGGAACCCTTACGAGCAGTACTTC. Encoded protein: CASSYSAGNPYEQYF.